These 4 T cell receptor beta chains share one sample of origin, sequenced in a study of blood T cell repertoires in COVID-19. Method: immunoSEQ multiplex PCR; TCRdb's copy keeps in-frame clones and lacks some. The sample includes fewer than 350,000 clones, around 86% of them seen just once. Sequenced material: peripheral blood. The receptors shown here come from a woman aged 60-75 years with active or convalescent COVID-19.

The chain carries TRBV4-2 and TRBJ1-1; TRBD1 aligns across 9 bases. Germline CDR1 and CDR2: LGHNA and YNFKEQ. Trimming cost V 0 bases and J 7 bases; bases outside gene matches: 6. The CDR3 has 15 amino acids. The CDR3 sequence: CASSQDPQGANEAFF. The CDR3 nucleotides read TGTGCCAGCAGCCAAGATCCACAGGGGGCTAATGAAGCTTTCTTT.

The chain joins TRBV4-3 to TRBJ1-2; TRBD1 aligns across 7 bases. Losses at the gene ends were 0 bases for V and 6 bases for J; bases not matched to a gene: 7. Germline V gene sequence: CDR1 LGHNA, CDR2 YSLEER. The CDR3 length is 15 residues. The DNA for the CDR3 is TGCGCCAGCAGCCAAGATTCCGCAGGGGGAAATGGCTACACCTTC. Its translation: CASSQDSAGGNGYTF.

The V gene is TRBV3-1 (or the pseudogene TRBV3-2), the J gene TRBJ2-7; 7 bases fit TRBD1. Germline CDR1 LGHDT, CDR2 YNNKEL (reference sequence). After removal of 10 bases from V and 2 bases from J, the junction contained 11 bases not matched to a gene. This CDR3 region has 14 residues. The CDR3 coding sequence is TGTGCCACCGATACCCCGGGACAGACCTACGAGCAGTACTTC. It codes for CATDTPGQTYEQYF.

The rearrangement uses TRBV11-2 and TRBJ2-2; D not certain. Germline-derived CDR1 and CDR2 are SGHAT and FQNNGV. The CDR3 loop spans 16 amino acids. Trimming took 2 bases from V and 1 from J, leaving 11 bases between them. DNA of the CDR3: TGTGCCAGCAGCTTATGGTCATCCGGGAACACCGGGGAGCTGTTTTTT. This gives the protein CASSLWSSGNTGELFF.